This T cell receptor beta chain was recorded in a study of cytomegalovirus exposure and HLA in healthy donors. Study context: Roughly 180 million T cells yielded approximately 100 million unique TCR beta sequences, as an earlier analysis found.

This clone was recorded a few times. The antigen is undetermined. Whole-study results and caveats: Most TCR sequences were uncommon, yet certain public TCRs appeared in many donors.

This CDR3 spans 13 amino acids. Germline V lookup: CDR1 MNHEY, CDR2 SVGAGI. Trimming shortened V by 4 bases and J by 8 bases, and 13 bases separated the two germline ends. Use of 60 Vbeta and 13 Jbeta primers characterized the PCR. Using immunoSEQ multiplex PCR, the repertoire was profiled, and TCRdb retains in-frame clones only, with some absent. The sample lists 90,000 to 120,000 clones, less than 85% seen once, with 14% in the top ten. The sequencing input was PBMCs. This clonotype originated in a woman in her forties in good health and CMV-seropositive. The chain employs TRBV6-5 and TRBJ2-3; a possible D gene is TRBD1 (5 bases). The chain's CDR3 is CASSFPGSGTQYF. The CDR3 nucleotides read TGTGCCAGCAGTTTCCCAGGGTCTGGTACGCAGTATTTT.